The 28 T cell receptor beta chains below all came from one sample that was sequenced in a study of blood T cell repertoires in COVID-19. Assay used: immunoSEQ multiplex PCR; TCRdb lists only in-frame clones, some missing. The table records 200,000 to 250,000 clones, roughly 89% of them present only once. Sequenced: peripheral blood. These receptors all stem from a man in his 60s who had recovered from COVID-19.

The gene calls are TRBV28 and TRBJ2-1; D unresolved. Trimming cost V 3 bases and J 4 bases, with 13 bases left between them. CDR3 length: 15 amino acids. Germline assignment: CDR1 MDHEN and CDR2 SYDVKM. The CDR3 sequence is CASSLSNRHYNEQFF. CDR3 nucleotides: TGTGCCAGCAGTTTGAGCAACAGACATTACAATGAGCAGTTCTTC.

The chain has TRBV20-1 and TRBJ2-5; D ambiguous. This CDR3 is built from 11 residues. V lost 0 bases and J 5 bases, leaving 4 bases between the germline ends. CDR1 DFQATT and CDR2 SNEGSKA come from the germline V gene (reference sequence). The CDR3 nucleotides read TGCAGTGCTAGAGATTATGAGACCCAGTACTTC. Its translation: CSARDYETQYF.

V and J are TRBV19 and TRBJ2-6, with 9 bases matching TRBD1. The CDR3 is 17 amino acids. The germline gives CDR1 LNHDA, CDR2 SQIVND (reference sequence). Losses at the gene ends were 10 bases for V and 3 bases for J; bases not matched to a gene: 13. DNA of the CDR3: TGTGCCACTGGGGGGACAGGGAACTCGTTTGGGGCCAACGTCCTGACTTTC. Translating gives CATGGTGNSFGANVLTF.

The CDR3 DNA reads TGTGCCAGTAGTCCCCGACCCAGGGACACTGAAGCTTTCTTT. Translating gives CASSPRPRDTEAFF. This chain joins TRBV19 and TRBJ1-1, with D perhaps TRBD1 (5 bases). The CDR3 consists of 14 residues. Germline V lookup: CDR1 LNHDA, CDR2 SQIVND (reference sequence). The V end lost 5 bases, the J end lost 3 bases, and 13 bases lay between the germline ends. Together with reference TRBV19 and TRBJ1-1, the CDR3 gives the full variable domain: DGGITQSPKYLFRKEGQNVTLSCEQNLNHDAMYWYRQDPGQGLRLIYYSQIVNDFQKGDIAEGYSVSREKKESFPLTVTSAQKNPTAFYLCASSPRPRDTEAFFGQGTRLTVV.

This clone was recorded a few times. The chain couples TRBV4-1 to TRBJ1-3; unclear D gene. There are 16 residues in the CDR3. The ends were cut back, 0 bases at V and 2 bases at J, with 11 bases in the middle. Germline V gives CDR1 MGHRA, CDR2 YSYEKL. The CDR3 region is CASSQEGGGTGNTIYF. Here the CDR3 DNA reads TGCGCCAGCAGCCAAGAAGGAGGCGGGACTGGAAACACCATATATTTT.

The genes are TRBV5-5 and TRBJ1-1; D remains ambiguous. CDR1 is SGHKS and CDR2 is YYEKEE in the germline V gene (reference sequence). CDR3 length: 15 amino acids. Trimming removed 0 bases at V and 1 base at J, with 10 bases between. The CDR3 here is CASSLGPGRNTEAFF. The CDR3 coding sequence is TGTGCCAGCAGCTTGGGGCCAGGTAGGAACACTGAAGCTTTCTTT.

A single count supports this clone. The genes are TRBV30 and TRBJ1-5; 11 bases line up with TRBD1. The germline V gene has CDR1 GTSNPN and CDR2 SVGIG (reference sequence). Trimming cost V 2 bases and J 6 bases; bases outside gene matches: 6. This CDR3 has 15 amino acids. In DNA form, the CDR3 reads TGTGCCTGGAGTCGCGGGACAGGGGGTATTCAGCCCCAGCATTTT. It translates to CAWSRGTGGIQPQHF.

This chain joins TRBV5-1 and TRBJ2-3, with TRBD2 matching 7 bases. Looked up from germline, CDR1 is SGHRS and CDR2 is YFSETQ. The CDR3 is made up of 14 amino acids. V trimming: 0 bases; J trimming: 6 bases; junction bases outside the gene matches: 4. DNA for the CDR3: TGCGCCAGCAGCTTGGGACTAGCTAGTGATACGCAGTATTTT. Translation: CASSLGLASDTQYF. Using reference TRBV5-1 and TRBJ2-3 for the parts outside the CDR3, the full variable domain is KAGVTQTPRYLIKTRGQQVTLSCSPISGHRSVSWYQQTPGQGLQFLFEYFSETQRNKGNFPGRFSGRQFSNSRSEMNVSTLELGDSALYLCASSLGLASDTQYFGPGTRLTVL.

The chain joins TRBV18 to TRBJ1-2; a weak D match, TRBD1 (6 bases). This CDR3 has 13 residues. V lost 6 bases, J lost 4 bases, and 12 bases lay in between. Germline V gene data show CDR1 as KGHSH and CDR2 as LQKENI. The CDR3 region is CASSPDRSYGYTF. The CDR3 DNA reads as TGTGCCAGCTCCCCCGACAGGTCCTATGGCTACACCTTC.

The CDR3 sequence is CATSRKRAGGQNEQFF. The DNA for the CDR3 is TGTGCCACCAGCAGGAAACGAGCGGGAGGGCAAAATGAGCAGTTCTTC. This chain links TRBV15 with TRBJ2-1; TRBD2 matches at 10 bases. CDR1 is LNHNV and CDR2 is YYDKDF in the germline V gene (reference sequence). The CDR3 runs 16 residues. J gave up 7 bases and V 3 bases, and 9 bases lay outside the gene matches. Full variable domain (outside the CDR3, taken from reference TRBV15 and TRBJ2-1): DAMVIQNPRYQVTQFGKPVTLSCSQTLNHNVMYWYQQKSSQAPKLLFHYYDKDFNNEADTPDNFQSRRPNTSFCFLDIRSPGLGDTAMYLCATSRKRAGGQNEQFFGPGTRLTVL.

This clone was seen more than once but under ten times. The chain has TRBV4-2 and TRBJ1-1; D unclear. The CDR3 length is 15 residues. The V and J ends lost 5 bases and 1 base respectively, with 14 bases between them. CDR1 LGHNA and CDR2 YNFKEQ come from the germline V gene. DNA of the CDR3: TGTGCCAGCAGCAAACGGGCGGGCCAGAACACTGAAGCTTTCTTT. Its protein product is CASSKRAGQNTEAFF.

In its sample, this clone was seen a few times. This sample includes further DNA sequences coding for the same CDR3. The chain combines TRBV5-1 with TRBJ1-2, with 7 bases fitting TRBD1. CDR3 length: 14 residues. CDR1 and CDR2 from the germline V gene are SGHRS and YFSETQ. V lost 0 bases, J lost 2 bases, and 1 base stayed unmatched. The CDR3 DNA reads TGCGCCAGCAGCTTGGGACAGGGAAACTATGGCTACACCTTC. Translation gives CASSLGQGNYGYTF.

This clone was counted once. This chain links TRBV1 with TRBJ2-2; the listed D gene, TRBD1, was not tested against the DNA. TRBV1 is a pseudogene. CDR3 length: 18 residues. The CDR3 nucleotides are TGCACCAGCAGCCAAGAGGGAAAGGGGCACTCGAACACCGGGGAGCTGTTTTTT. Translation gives CTSSQEGKGHSNTGELFF.

This CDR3 reads CASSQGPGQDFWFF. CDR3 DNA: TGCGCCAGCAGCCAGGGCCCGGGACAGGATTTTTGGTTCTTC. This chain joins TRBV4-1 and TRBJ2-1, with 8 bases aligning to TRBD1. CDR1 and CDR2 from the germline V gene are MGHRA and YSYEKL. Trimming removed 3 bases from V and 15 bases from J; junction bases left unmatched: 13. The CDR3 spans 14 residues.

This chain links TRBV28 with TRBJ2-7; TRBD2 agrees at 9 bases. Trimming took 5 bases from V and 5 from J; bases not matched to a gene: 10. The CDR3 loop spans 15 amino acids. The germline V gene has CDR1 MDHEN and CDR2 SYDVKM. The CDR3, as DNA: TGTGCCAGCAGTGTCCAGATAGCGGGAGTCAACGAGCAGTACTTC. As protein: CASSVQIAGVNEQYF.

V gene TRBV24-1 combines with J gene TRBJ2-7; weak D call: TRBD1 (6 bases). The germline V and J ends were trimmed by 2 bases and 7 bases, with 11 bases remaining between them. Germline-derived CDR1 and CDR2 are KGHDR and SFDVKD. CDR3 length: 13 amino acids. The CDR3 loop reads CATSDYLRGEQYF. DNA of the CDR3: TGTGCCACCAGTGATTATCTAAGGGGGGAGCAGTACTTC.

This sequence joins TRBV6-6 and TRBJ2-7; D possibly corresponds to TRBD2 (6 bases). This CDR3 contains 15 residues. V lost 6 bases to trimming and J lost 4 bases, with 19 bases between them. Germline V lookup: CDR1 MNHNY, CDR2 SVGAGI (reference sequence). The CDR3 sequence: CASSQTGLVPYEQYF. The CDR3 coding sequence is TGTGCCAGCAGCCAAACGGGACTGGTCCCTTACGAGCAGTACTTC.

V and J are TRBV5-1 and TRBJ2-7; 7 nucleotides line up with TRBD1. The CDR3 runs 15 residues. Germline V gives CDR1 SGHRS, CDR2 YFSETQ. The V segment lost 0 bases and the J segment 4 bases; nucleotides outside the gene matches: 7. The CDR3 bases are TGCGCCAGCAGCTTGGCCGCAGGGGGAGAGTACGAGCAGTACTTC. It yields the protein CASSLAAGGEYEQYF.

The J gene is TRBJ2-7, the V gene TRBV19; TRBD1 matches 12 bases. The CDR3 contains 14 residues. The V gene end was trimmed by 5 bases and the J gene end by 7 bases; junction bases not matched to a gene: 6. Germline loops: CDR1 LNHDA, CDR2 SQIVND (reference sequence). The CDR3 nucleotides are TGTGCCAGTAGTCCGGGACAGGGGGCGAGGGAGCAGTACTTC. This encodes CASSPGQGAREQYF. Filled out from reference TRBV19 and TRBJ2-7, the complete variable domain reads DGGITQSPKYLFRKEGQNVTLSCEQNLNHDAMYWYRQDPGQGLRLIYYSQIVNDFQKGDIAEGYSVSREKKESFPLTVTSAQKNPTAFYLCASSPGQGAREQYFGPGTRLTVT.

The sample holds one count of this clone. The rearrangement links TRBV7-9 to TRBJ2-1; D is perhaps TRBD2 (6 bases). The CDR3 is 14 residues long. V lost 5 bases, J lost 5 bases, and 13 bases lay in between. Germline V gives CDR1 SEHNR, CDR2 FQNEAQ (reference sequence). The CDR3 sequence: CASSTRDFHNEQFF. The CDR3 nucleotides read TGTGCCAGCAGCACCCGGGACTTCCACAATGAGCAGTTCTTC.

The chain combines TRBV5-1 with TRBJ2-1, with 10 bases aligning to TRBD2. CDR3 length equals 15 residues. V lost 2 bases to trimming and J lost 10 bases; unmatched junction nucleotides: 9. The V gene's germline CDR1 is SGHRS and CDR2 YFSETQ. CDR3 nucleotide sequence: TGCGCCAGCAGCTTACAAGCGGGAGGGCCGGACGAGCAGTTCTTC. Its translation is CASSLQAGGPDEQFF.

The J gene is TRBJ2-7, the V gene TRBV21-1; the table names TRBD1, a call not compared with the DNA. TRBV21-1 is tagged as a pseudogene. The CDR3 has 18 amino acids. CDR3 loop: CASSERTHGDRSSYEQYF. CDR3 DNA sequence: TGTGCCAGCTCCGAACGAACACACGGGGACAGAAGCTCCTACGAGCAGTACTTC.

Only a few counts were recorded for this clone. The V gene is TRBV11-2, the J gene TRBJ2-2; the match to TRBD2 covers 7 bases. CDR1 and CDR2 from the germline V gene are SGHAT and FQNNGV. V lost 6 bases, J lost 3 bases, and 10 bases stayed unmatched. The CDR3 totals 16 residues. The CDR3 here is CASRPLGRGDTGELFF. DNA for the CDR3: TGTGCCAGCAGGCCCTTAGGTCGGGGGGACACCGGGGAGCTGTTTTTT.

This CDR3 is CASSLGSGQFNEKLFF. As DNA, the CDR3 is TGTGCCAGCAGCTTGGGTTCGGGACAATTTAATGAAAAACTGTTTTTT. The genes are TRBV5-4 and TRBJ1-4; D perhaps matches TRBD1 (6 bases). CDR3 size: 16 residues. Germline assignment: CDR1 SGHNT and CDR2 YYREEE (reference sequence). The V end was cut by 0 bases, the J end by 4 bases, with 13 bases between.

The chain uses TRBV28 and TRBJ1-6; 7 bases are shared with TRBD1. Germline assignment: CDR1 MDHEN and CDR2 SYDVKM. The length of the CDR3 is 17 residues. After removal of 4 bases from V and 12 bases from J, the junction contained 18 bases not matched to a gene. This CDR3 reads CASSSLQLLRGREPLHF. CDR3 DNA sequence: TGTGCCAGCAGTTCCCTCCAGCTACTCAGGGGGAGAGAACCCCTCCACTTT.

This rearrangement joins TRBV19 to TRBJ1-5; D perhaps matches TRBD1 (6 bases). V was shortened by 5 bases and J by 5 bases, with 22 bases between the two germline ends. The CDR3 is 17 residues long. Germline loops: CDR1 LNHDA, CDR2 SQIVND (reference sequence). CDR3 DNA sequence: TGTGCCAGTAGTTCACAGGGTCCTCGGGCCCCTCATCAGCCCCAGCATTTT. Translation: CASSSQGPRAPHQPQHF.

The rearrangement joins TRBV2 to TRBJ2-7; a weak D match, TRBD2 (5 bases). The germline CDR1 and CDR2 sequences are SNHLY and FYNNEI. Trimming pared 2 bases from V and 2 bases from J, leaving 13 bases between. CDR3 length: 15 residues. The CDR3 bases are TGTGCCAGCAGTGAACAGGCCCCGGGAACCTACGAGCAGTACTTC. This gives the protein CASSEQAPGTYEQYF.

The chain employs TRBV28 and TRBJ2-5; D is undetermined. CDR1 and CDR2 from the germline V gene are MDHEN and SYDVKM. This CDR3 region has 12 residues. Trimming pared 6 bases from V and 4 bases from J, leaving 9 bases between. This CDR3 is CASRITGETQYF. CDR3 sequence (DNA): TGTGCCAGCAGGATAACGGGAGAGACCCAGTACTTC.